This T cell receptor (beta chain) was recovered during a study of blood T cell repertoires in COVID-19. Background on the study: Both acute and convalescent COVID-19 samples were obtained from the United States, Italy and Spain.

Sequenced by immunoSEQ multiplex PCR; TCRdb stores in-frame clones only, minus some. The data show some 98,000 clones, with 82% seen just once and 11% held by the top ten. V gave up 7 bases and J gave up 2 bases; unmatched junction bases: 3. Germline assignment: CDR1 SNHLY and CDR2 FYNNEI. The CDR3 has 14 residues. This clonotype was sampled from a man aged 70-80 years with active or convalescent COVID-19. The chain employs TRBV2 and TRBJ2-1; TRBD1 matches 9 bases. The sample was peripheral blood. CDR3 sequence: CASIGTGTYNEQFF. The CDR3 nucleotides are TGTGCCAGCATCGGGACAGGGACCTACAATGAGCAGTTCTTC. Together with reference TRBV2 and TRBJ2-1, the CDR3 gives the full variable domain: EPEVTQTPSHQVTQMGQEVILRCVPISNHLYFYWYRQILGQKVEFLVSFYNNEISEKSEIFDDQFSVERPDGSNFTLKIRSTKLEDSAMYFCASIGTGTYNEQFFGPGTRLTVL.